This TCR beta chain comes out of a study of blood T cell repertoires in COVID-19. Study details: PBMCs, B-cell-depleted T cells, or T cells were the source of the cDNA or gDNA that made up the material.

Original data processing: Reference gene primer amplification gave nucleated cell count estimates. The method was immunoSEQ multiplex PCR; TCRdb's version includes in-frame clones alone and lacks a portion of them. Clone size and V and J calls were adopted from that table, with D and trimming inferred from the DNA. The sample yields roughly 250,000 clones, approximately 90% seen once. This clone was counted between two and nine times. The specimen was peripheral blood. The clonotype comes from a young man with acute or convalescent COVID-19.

CDR3 sequence: CASSLRLAGNTGELFF. The DNA of the CDR3 is TGCGCCAGCAGCCTACGACTAGCGGGAAACACCGGGGAGCTGTTTTTT. This chain connects TRBV5-1 to TRBJ2-2, with 11 bases matching TRBD2. The J segment lost 2 bases and the V segment lost 4 bases, leaving 4 bases of the junction unmatched. CDR3 length equals 16 residues. CDR1 and CDR2 (germline): SGHRS, YFSETQ.